This T cell receptor (beta chain) originates from a study of technical replicates of blood from a handful of donors (dated by TCRdb to between 2016 and 2019). Library creation used the immunoSEQ multiplex PCR assay. What TCRdb holds here is the immuneACCESS table cut down to in-frame rearrangements. Part of the clones is not present; checked against another copy, under half of the missing clones reflect an unresolved V gene, and the others are unexplained. The sample has tens of thousands of clones on record, around 84% of them singletons. The biggest ten clones account for about 5% of the sample. About this clone itself: Its binding antigen is unknown. No base qualities exist here, and no much larger clone lies one base off it.

The source is a human donor in good health. Some clones in this sample may be carry-over from other donors' samples. The sample comprised PBMCs.

The nucleotide sequence reads TGTGCCAGCAGCTTGTGGAGCGGGGGGAAGGTTGAGCAGTACTTC. This codes for CASSLWSGGKVEQYF. The rearranged chain carries TRBV11-2 and TRBJ2-7; TRBD2 matches 9 bases in the middle. The CDR3 contains 15 residues, cysteine and phenylalanine counted. The retained sequence is limited to the CDR3, 45 bases, with the frame set at the first base. Here V drops 3 bases and J drops 7 bases, and the junction holds 10 bases not matched to any gene. As encoded in the germline V gene, CDR1 is SGHAT while CDR2 is FQNNGV.